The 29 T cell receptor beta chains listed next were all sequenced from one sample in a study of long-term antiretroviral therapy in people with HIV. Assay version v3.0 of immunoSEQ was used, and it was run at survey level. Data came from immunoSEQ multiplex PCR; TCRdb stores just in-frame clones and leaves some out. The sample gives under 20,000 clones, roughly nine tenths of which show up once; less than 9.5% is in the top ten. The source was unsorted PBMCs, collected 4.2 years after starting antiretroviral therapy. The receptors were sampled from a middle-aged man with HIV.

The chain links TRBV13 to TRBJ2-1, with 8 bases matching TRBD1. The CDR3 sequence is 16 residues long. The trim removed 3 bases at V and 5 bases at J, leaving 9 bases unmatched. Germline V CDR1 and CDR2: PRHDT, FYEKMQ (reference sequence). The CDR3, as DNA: TGTGCCAGCAGCTTTAAAAGGACAGGGAGAAACAATGAGCAGTTCTTC. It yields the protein CASSFKRTGRNNEQFF.

The CDR3 loop is CASSLDSISYEQYF. CDR3 sequence (DNA): TGTGCCAGCAGCCTAGACAGCATTAGTTACGAGCAGTACTTC. The chain links TRBV6-7 to TRBJ2-7, with D tentatively TRBD1 (5 bases). TRBV6-7 is an ORF, and what it does is uncertain. V gave up 6 bases and J gave up 4 bases, with 16 bases separating them. CDR3 length: 14 residues.

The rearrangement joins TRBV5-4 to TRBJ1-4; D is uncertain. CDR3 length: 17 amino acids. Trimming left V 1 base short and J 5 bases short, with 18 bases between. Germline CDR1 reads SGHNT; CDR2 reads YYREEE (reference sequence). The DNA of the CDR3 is TGTGCCAGCAGCTTGTCCGGACTGAGGTCTACGAATGAAAAACTGTTTTTT. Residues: CASSLSGLRSTNEKLFF.

CDR3 protein: CASSQEEQGGFYGYTF. The CDR3, as DNA: TGCGCCAGCAGCCAAGAAGAGCAGGGGGGATTCTATGGCTACACCTTC. V is TRBV4-1 and J is TRBJ1-2; 7 bases are a match to TRBD1. Per the germline V gene, CDR1 is MGHRA and CDR2 is YSYEKL. There are 16 residues in the CDR3. V shed 0 bases, J shed 4 bases, and the junction held 8 bases outside the gene matches.

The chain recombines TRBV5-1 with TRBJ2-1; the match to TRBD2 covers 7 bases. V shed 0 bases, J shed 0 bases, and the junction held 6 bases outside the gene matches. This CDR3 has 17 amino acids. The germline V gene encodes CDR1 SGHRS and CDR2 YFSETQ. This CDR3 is CASSLGLAPSSYNEQFF. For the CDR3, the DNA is TGCGCCAGCAGCTTGGGACTAGCTCCGAGCTCCTACAATGAGCAGTTCTTC.

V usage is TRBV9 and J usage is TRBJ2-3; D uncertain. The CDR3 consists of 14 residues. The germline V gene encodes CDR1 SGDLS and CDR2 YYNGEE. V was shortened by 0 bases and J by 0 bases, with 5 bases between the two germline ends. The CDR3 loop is CASSVGGSTDTQYF. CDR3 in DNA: TGTGCCAGCAGCGTAGGGGGAAGCACAGATACGCAGTATTTT.

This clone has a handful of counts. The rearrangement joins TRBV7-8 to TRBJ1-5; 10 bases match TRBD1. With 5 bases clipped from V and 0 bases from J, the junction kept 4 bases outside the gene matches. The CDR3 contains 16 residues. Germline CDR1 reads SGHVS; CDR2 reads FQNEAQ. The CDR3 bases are TGTGCCAGCAGCACGAGGACAGGGGGTAGCAATCAGCCCCAGCATTTT. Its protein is CASSTRTGGSNQPQHF.

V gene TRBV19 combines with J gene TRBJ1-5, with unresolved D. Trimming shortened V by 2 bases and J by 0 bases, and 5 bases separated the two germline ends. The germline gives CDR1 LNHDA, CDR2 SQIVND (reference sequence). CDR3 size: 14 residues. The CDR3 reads CASSILDSNQPQHF. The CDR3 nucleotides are TGTGCCAGTAGTATATTGGATAGCAATCAGCCCCAGCATTTT.

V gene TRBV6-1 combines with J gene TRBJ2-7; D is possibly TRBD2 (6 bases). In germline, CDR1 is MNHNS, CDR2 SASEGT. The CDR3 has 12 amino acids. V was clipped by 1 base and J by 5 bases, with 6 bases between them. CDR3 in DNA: TGTGCCAGCAGTGAAGGGGGGGACGAGCAGTACTTC. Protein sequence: CASSEGGDEQYF.

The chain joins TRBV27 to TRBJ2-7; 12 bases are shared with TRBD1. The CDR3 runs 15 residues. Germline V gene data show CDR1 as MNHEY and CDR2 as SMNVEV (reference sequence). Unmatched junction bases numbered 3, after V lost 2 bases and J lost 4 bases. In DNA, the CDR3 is TGTGCCAGCAGTTTAGGGACAGGGGGCTTGTACGAGCAGTACTTC. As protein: CASSLGTGGLYEQYF.

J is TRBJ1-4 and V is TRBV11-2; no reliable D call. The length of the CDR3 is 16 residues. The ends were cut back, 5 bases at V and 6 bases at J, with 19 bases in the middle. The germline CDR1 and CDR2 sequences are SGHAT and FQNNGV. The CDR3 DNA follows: TGTGCCAGCAGCCGAGCGGGCACCAAGATCGATGAAAAACTGTTTTTT. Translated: CASSRAGTKIDEKLFF. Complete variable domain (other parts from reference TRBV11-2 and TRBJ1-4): EAGVAQSPRYKIIEKRQSVAFWCNPISGHATLYWYQQILGQGPKLLIQFQNNGVVDDSQLPKDRFSAERLKGVDSTLKIQPAKLEDSAVYLCASSRAGTKIDEKLFFGSGTQLSVL.

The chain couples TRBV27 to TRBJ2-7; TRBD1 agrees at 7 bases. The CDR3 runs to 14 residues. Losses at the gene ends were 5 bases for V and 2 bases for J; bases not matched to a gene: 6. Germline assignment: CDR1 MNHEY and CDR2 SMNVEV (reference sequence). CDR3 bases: TGTGCCAGCAGTGCCGGAACAGGGGCCTACGAGCAGTACTTC. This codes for CASSAGTGAYEQYF.

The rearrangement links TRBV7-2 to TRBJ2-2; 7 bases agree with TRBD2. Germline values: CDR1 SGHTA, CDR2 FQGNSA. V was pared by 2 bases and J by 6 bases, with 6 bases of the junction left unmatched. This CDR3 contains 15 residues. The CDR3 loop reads CASSLLGGGAGELFF. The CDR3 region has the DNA TGTGCCAGCAGCTTACTCGGGGGAGGGGCCGGGGAGCTGTTTTTT.

The CDR3 nucleotides are TGTGCCAGCAGAACAGGGCCGAACACCGGGGAGCTGTTTTTT. It codes for CASRTGPNTGELFF. The chain links TRBV27 to TRBJ2-2; a possible D gene is TRBD1 (6 bases). The CDR3 spans 14 residues. Trimming shortened V by 6 bases and J by 0 bases, and 8 bases separated the two germline ends. The germline V gene encodes CDR1 MNHEY and CDR2 SMNVEV (reference sequence).

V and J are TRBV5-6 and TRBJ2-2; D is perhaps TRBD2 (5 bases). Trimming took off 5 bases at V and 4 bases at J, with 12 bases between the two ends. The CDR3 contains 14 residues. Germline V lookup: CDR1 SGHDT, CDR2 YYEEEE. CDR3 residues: CASRLYGSTGELFF. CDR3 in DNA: TGTGCCAGCAGACTGTATGGGAGCACCGGGGAGCTGTTTTTT.

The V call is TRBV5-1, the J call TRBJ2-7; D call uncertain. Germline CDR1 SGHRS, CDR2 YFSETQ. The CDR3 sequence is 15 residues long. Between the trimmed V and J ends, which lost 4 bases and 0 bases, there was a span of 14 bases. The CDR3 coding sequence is TGCGCCAGCAGCCCTGACAACCAGCCCTCCTACGAGCAGTACTTC. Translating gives CASSPDNQPSYEQYF.

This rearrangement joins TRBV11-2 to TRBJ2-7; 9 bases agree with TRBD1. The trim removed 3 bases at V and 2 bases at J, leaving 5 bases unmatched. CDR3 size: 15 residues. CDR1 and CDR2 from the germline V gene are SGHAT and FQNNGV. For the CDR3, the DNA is TGTGCCAGCAGCTTGTTGGGACAGGGACCCTACGAGCAGTACTTC. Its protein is CASSLLGQGPYEQYF.

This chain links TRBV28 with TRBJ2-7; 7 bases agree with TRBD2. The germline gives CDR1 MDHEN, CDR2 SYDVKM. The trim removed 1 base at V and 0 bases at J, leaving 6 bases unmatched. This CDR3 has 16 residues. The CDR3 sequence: CASSLSASGYSYEQYF. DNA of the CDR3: TGTGCCAGCAGTTTATCGGCTAGCGGTTACTCCTACGAGCAGTACTTC.

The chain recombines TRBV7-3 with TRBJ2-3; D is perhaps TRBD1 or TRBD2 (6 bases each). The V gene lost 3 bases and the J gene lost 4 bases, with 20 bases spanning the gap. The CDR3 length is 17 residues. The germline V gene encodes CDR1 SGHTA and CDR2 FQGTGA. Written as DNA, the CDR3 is TGTGCCAGCAGCTTCCTCTCGAGAGGGGGGCGATCAGATACGCAGTATTTT. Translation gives CASSFLSRGGRSDTQYF.

CDR3 in DNA: TGTGCCAGCAGTCCGAGGACTAGCGGGGGGGACAATGAGCAGTTCTTC. Protein sequence: CASSPRTSGGDNEQFF. J is TRBJ2-1 and V is TRBV28; 15 bases map to TRBD2. This CDR3 has 16 residues. The ends lost 5 bases at V and 5 bases at J; junction bases unmatched: 4. Germline V gene sequence: CDR1 MDHEN, CDR2 SYDVKM.

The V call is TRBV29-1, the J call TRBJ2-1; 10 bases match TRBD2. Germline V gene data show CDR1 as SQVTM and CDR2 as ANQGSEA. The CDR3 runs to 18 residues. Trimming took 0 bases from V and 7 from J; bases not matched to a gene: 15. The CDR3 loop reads CSVEDGIAGGPGGNEQFF. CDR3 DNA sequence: TGCAGCGTTGAAGATGGAATAGCGGGGGGCCCAGGGGGAAATGAGCAGTTCTTC.

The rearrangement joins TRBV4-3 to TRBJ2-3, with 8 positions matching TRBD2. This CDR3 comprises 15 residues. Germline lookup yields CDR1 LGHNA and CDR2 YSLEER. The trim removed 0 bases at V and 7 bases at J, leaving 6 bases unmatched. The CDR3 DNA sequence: TGCGCCAGCAGCCAAGATAGGACTAGCCAACATACGCAGTATTTT. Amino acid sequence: CASSQDRTSQHTQYF.

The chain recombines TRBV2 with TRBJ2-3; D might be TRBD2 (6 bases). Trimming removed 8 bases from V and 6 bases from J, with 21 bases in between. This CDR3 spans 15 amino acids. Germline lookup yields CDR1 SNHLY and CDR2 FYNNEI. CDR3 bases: TGTGCCAGCTCGGGACTCCTACATCCTCGGGATACGCAGTATTTT. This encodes CASSGLLHPRDTQYF.

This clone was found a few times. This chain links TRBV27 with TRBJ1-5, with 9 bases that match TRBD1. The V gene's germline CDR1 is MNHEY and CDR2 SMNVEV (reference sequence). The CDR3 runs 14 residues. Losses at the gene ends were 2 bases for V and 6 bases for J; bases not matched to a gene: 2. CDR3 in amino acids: CASSLGTGSQPQHF. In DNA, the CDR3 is TGTGCCAGCAGTTTAGGGACAGGGTCTCAGCCCCAGCATTTT.

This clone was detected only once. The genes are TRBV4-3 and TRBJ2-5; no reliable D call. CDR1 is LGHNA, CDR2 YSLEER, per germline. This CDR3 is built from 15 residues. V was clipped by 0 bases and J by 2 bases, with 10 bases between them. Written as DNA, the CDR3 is TGCGCCAGCAGCCAAGACGTCCCCTCACAAGAGACCCAGTACTTC. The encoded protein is CASSQDVPSQETQYF.

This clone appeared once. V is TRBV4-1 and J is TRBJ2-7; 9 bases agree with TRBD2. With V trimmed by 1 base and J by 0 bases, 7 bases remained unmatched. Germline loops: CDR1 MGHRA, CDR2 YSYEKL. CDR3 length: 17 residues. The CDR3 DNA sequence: TGCGCCAGCAGCCAAGTCCCTAGCGGGGACCCCTCCTACGAGCAGTACTTC. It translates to CASSQVPSGDPSYEQYF.

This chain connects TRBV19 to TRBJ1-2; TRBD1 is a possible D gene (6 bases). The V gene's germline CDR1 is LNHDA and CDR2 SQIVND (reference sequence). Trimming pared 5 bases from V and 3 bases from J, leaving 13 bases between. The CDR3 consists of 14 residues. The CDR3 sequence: CASSDRGLDYGYTF. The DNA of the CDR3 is TGTGCCAGTAGTGATCGGGGGCTGGACTATGGCTACACCTTC.

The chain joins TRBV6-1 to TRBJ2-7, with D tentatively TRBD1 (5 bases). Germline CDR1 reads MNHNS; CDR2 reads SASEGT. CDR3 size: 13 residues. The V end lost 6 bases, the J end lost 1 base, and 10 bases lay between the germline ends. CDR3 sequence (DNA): TGTGCCAGCAGGCTCAGGGAATCCTACGAGCAGTACTTC. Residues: CASRLRESYEQYF.

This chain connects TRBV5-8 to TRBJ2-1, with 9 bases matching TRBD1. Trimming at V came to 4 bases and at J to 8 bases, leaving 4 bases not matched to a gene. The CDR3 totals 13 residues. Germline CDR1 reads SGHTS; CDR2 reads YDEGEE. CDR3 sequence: CASSRDRVHEQFF. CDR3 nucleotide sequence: TGTGCCAGCAGCCGGGACAGGGTTCATGAGCAGTTCTTC.